This T cell receptor (beta chain) was retrieved from a study of T cell repertoires in cytomegalovirus infection. Study details: Well-studied HLA-B-restricted epitopes and recently identified HLA-C-restricted epitopes of CMV were both used in the study.

Between the trimmed V and J ends, which lost 7 bases and 5 bases, there was a span of 19 bases. Germline values: CDR1 SGHAT, CDR2 FQDESV (reference sequence). CDR3 length equals 15 residues. MiXCR, run by TCRdb on the reads, gives a single entry per CDR3 protein. This sample has a few hundred thousand distinct CDR3 sequences, with almost 40% found just once. This clonotype was detected a few times. The antigen is undetermined. The study, taken as a whole, reports: In two of eight donors, the top clonotype was HLA-C-restricted CMV-specific.

The source was cultured PBMCs, collected from culture after CMV antigen stimulation. The chain recombines TRBV11-1 with TRBJ2-3; weak D call: TRBD2 (6 bases). The TCR sequence derives from a human donor in good health (CMV status not recorded). Some clones in this sample may be carry-over from other donors' samples. The CDR3 reads CASTNRERPGDTQYF. CDR3 nucleotides: TGTGCCAGCACCAACCGGGAGAGGCCGGGAGATACGCAGTATTTT.